These 4 T cell receptor beta chains share one sample of origin, sequenced in a study of CD8 T cells in Susac syndrome. Reverse transcription of roughly 0.5 to 1 ug RNA used random hexamers. One entry per CDR3 protein results from TCRdb running MiXCR on the immunoSEQ multiplex PCR reads. The sample has some 190,000 distinct CDR3 sequences; about 95% are singletons. The sample consisted of CD4+ T cells from PBMCs. The source of these receptors is a human donor with Susac syndrome.

This chain joins TRBV11-2 and TRBJ2-2, with 11 bases matching TRBD2. The germline V gene has CDR1 SGHAT and CDR2 FQNNGV. Trimming removed 5 bases from V and 0 bases from J; junction bases left unmatched: 8. This CDR3 comprises 18 residues. CDR3 sequence (DNA): TGTGCCAGCAGCCTCCACCTTAGCGGGGGGGCGAACACCGGGGAGCTGTTTTTT. It encodes CASSLHLSGGANTGELFF. The full variable domain, in which reference TRBV11-2 and TRBJ2-2 provide the parts outside the CDR3, is EAGVAQSPRYKIIEKRQSVAFWCNPISGHATLYWYQQILGQGPKLLIQFQNNGVVDDSQLPKDRFSAERLKGVDSTLKIQPAKLEDSAVYLCASSLHLSGGANTGELFFGEGSRLTVL.

This chain links TRBV5-1 with TRBJ2-1, with 12 positions matching TRBD2. V lost 7 bases and J lost 6; bases outside the gene matches: 8. The germline V gene encodes CDR1 SGHRS and CDR2 YFSETQ. The CDR3 spans 15 residues. In nucleotides, the CDR3 is TGCGCCAGCCGAGATCTAGCGGGGGGGGTCAATGAGCAGTTCTTC. Translating it yields CASRDLAGGVNEQFF.

The V gene is TRBV29-1, the J gene TRBJ1-1, with D possibly matching TRBD1 (6 bases). The CDR3 covers 12 residues. Germline CDR1 and CDR2: SQVTM and ANQGSEA. V gave up 5 bases and J gave up 2 bases, with 9 bases separating them. The CDR3 nucleotides are TGCAGCGTTTCGACAGGAAACACTGAAGCTTTCTTT. Residues: CSVSTGNTEAFF.

The V call is TRBV5-6, the J call TRBJ2-7; 7 nucleotides align to TRBD1. From germline, CDR1 is SGHDT and CDR2 YYEEEE. CDR3 length equals 13 residues. Losses at the gene ends were 4 bases for V and 2 bases for J; bases not matched to a gene: 3. The CDR3 reads CASSKTGTYEQYF. The CDR3 coding sequence is TGTGCCAGCAGCAAGACAGGGACCTACGAGCAGTACTTC.